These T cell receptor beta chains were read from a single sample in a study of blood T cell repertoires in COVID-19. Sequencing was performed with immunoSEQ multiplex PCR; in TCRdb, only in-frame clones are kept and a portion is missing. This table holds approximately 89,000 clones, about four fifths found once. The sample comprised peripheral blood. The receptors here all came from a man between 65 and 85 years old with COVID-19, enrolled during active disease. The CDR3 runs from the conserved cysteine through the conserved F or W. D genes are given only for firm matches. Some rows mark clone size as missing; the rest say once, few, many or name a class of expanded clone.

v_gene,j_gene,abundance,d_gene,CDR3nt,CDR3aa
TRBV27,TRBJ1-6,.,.,TGTGCCAGCAGTCCAAAAACCCGGAATTCACCCCTCCACTTT,CASSPKTRNSPLHF
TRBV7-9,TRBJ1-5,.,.,TGTGCCACCAGTGACGACAGCTTCAATCAGCCCCAGCATTTT,CATSDDSFNQPQHF
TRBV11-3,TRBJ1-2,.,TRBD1,TGTGCCAGCAGCTTTGACAGGGGAAGCTATGGCTACACCTTC,CASSFDRGSYGYTF
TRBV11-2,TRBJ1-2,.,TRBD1,TGTGCCAGCAGCCCAGACAGGGGATATGGCTACACCTTC,CASSPDRGYGYTF
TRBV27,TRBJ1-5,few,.,TGTGCCAGCTCCCGGGGGGGGTGGAATCAGCCCCAGCATTTT,CASSRGGWNQPQHF
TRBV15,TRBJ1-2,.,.,TGTGCCACCAGCAGAGATCGGGGGGCCGGCTATGGCTACACCTTC,CATSRDRGAGYGYTF
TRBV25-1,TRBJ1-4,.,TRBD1,TGTGCCAGCAGTGATCTACCGGGACAGGGACCTGAAAAACTGTTTTTT,CASSDLPGQGPEKLFF
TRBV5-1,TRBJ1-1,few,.,TGCGCCAGCAGCGTTCAGGATATGAACACTGAAGCTTTCTTT,CASSVQDMNTEAFF
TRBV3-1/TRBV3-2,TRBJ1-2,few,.,TGTGCCAGCCGAAAAACCCGGGAGACAGATCGCCATGGCTACACCTTC,CASRKTRETDRHGYTF
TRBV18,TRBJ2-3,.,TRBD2,TGTGCCAGCTCACCAGCGACTAGCGGGAGCACAGATACGCAGTATTTT,CASSPATSGSTDTQYF
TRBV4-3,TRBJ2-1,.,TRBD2,TGCGCCAGCAGCCAACACTTAGCGGGAGGGGGGACCTACAATGAGCAGTTCTTC,CASSQHLAGGGTYNEQFF
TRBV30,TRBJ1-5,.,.,TGTGCCTGGAGTGTACCGAACAGAATAGATCAGCCCCAGCATTTT,CAWSVPNRIDQPQHF
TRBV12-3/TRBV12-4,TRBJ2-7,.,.,TGTGCCAGCTCTCGGGTAGCTTACGAGCAGTACTTC,CASSRVAYEQYF
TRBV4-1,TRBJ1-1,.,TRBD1,TGCGCCAGCAGCCGCCCTCTGGAGGGACAGACTGAAGCTTTCTTT,CASSRPLEGQTEAFF
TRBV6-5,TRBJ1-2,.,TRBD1,TGTGCCAGCAGTACGAGGACAGGGAGGAACTATGGCTACACCTTC,CASSTRTGRNYGYTF
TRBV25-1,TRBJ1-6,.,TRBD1,TGTGCCAGCCAGGGACAGTATAATTCACCCCTCCACTTT,CASQGQYNSPLHF
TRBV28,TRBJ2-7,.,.,TGTGCCAGCAGTTTATGGGGGCAGTCCGGTCTTCGCGAGCAGTACTTC,CASSLWGQSGLREQYF
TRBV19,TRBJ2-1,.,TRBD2,TGTGCCAGTAGTATGGGACTAGTGAGCTCCTACAATGAGCAGTTCTTC,CASSMGLVSSYNEQFF
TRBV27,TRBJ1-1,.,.,TGTGCCAGCAGTTTACAGGGGTTTGGCACTGAAGCTTTCTTT,CASSLQGFGTEAFF
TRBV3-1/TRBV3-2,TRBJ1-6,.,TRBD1,TGTGCCAGCAGCCAGACCTCGACAGGGTATTGGACACCCCTCCACTTT,CASSQTSTGYWTPLHF
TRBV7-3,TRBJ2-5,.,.,TGTGCCAGCAGCCCGCAGGGTATAGGTGAGACCCAGTACTTC,CASSPQGIGETQYF
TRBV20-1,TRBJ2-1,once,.,TGCAGTGCTAGTCCCCGGAGGGCGAATGAGCAGTTCTTC,CSASPRRANEQFF
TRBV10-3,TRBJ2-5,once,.,TGTGCCTCCACCGGTGGTGTTCAAGAGACCCAGTACTTC,CASTGGVQETQYF
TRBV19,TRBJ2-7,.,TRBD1,TGTGCCAGTAGCAGGGAGCAGGGGGTAGTTTCCGAGCAGTACTTC,CASSREQGVVSEQYF
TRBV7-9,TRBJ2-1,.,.,TGTGCCAGCAGCATTTTCTCCATTGGGGAGCGGAGGCAGTTCTTC,CASSIFSIGERRQFF
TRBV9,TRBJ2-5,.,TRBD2,TGTGCCAGCAGCGTACGGGGGAGGGCCGAAGAGACCCAGTACTTC,CASSVRGRAEETQYF
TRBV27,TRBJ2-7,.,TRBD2,TGTGCCAGCAGTTTATGGGGACTAGCGGCCAGCGAGCAGTACTTC,CASSLWGLAASEQYF
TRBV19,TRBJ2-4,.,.,TGTGCCAGTAGTTCTATAGGGGGATCGGCCAAAAACATTCAGTACTTC,CASSSIGGSAKNIQYF
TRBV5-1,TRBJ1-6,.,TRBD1,TGCGCCAGCAGCCTTACCGGGACAGGGAATTCACCCCTCCACTTT,CASSLTGTGNSPLHF
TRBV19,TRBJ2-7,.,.,TGTGCCAGTAGTACTCCTGGGGGGGAGCAGTACTTC,CASSTPGGEQYF
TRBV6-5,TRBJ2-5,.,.,TGTGCCAGCAGTTACTCGTGGGAGAGGGAGACCCAGTACTTC,CASSYSWERETQYF
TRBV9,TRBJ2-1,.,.,TGTGCCAGCAGCGTAGAAGGAGTCAAGACTCGGAATGAGCAGTTCTTC,CASSVEGVKTRNEQFF
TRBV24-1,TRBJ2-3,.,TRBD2,TGTGCCACCAGTGACCCGGGTTGGCAACTAGCGGGAGATGCAGATACGCAGTATTTT,CATSDPGWQLAGDADTQYF
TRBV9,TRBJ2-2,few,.,TGTGCCAGCAGCGTAGATTCCGACAGGGTGGGGGGAACCGGGGAGCTGTTTTTT,CASSVDSDRVGGTGELFF
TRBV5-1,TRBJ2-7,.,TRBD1,TGCGCCAGCAGCACCGGACAGGGGAGTTCCTACGAGCAGTACTTC,CASSTGQGSSYEQYF
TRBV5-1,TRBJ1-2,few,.,TGCGCCAGCAGCTTTTCGGGATATGGCTACACCTTC,CASSFSGYGYTF
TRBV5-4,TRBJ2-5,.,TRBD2,TGTGCCAGCAGCCCGACCCTGGGGAGGGATCAAGAGACCCAGTACTTC,CASSPTLGRDQETQYF
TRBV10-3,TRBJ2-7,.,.,TGTGCCATCAGTGAACAGGGATACGAGCAGTACTTC,CAISEQGYEQYF
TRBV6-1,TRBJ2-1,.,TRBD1,TGTGCCAGCAGTGCGGGACAGAAACCCTCCTACAATGAGCAGTTCTTC,CASSAGQKPSYNEQFF
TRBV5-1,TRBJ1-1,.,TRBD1,TGCGCCAGCAGCTTGTGGACAGGGGGAAACACTGAAGCTTTCTTT,CASSLWTGGNTEAFF
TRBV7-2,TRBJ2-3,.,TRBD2,TGTGCCAGCAGCTTCATAACTAGCGACACAGATACGCAGTATTTT,CASSFITSDTDTQYF
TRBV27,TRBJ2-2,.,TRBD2,TGTGCCAGCAGTTCCCGGACTAGCGGGAGTACCGGGGAGCTGTTTTTT,CASSSRTSGSTGELFF
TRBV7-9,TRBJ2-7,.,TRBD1,TGTGCCAGCAGCCCGGGACAGGGGGGAACCTACGAGCAGTACTTC,CASSPGQGGTYEQYF
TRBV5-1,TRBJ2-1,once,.,TGCGCCAGCAGCTTGGGTCCGTTTGACAACAATGAGCAGTTCTTC,CASSLGPFDNNEQFF
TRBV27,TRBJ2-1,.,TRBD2,TGTGCCAGCAGTCCCCGCGCACACGGGACTAGCATCCATGAGCAGTTCTTC,CASSPRAHGTSIHEQFF